A selection of T cell receptor beta chains follows, all from one sample in a study of beta chain features in type 1 diabetes. The repertoire was sequenced with immunoSEQ multiplex PCR; TCRdb's copy has only in-frame clones and lacks some. Here the sample spans 630,000 or so clones, over 13% being singletons. Sequencing was done on a sample of naive CD4+ T cells from blood. These receptors originate from a man between 18 and 35 years old with type 1 diabetes. CDR3s include the opening cysteine and the closing phenylalanine or tryptophan. D genes are given only for firm matches. Expanded clones are given a class, and other clones once, few, many or no size at all.

J | size | D | V | CDR3 | DNA
TRBJ2-7 | - | - | TRBV28 | CASSRVWQSSYEQYF | TGTGCCAGCAGTAGAGTGTGGCAGAGCTCCTACGAGCAGTACTTC
TRBJ1-4 | - | - | TRBV5-6 | CASSLGFEKLFF | TGTGCCAGCAGCCTGGGGTTTGAAAAACTGTTTTTT
TRBJ2-3 | - | TRBD1 | TRBV5-1 | CASSPPGQGTDTQYF | TGCGCCAGCAGCCCACCGGGACAGGGGACGGATACGCAGTATTTT
TRBJ2-3 | - | - | TRBV2 | CASSEVGGQDTQYF | TGTGCCAGCAGTGAAGTTGGGGGGCAAGATACGCAGTATTTT
TRBJ2-1 | - | - | TRBV11-3 | CASSSDRARHNEQFF | TGTGCCAGCAGCTCCGACAGAGCGAGGCACAATGAGCAGTTCTTC
TRBJ1-2 | few | - | TRBV6-5 | CASSPGTTEKNGYTF | TGTGCCAGCAGCCCCGGGACCACTGAGAAAAATGGCTACACCTTC
TRBJ2-1 | - | TRBD2 | TRBV4-2 | CASSQEATSGAYNEQFF | TGTGCCAGCAGCCAAGAGGCGACTAGCGGGGCCTACAATGAGCAGTTCTTC
TRBJ1-2 | few | - | TRBV28 | CASRVGDYGYTF | TGTGCCAGCAGGGTAGGGGACTATGGCTACACCTTC
TRBJ2-7 | few | TRBD1 | TRBV5-8 | CASSLTGVEQYF | TGTGCCAGCAGCTTGACAGGGGTTGAGCAGTACTTC
TRBJ2-7 | - | - | TRBV7-2 | CASSPGGRVRPYEQYF | TGTGCCAGCAGCCCCGGAGGGCGGGTTCGTCCCTACGAGCAGTACTTC
TRBJ2-5 | - | TRBD1 | TRBV7-9 | CASSLGQGSETQYF | TGTGCCAGCAGCTTAGGACAGGGGAGTGAAACCCAGTACTTC
TRBJ1-2 | few | - | TRBV11-2 | CASSFDVNYGYTF | TGTGCCAGCAGTTTCGACGTCAACTATGGCTACACCTTC
TRBJ2-1 | few | TRBD1 | TRBV6-5 | CASSYRRQGVNEQFF | TGTGCCAGCAGTTACAGGCGACAGGGAGTGAATGAGCAGTTCTTC
TRBJ2-7 | few | TRBD2 | TRBV18 | CASSPRGVAGGTYEQYF | TGTGCCAGCTCCCCGAGGGGAGTAGCGGGAGGTACCTACGAGCAGTACTTC
TRBJ1-4 | few | - | TRBV15 | CATSRDRNEKLFF | TGTGCCACCAGCAGAGATCGTAATGAAAAACTGTTTTTT
TRBJ2-2 | few | TRBD1 | TRBV25-1 | CASHGQGFSGELFF | TGTGCCAGTCATGGACAGGGATTTTCCGGGGAGCTGTTTTTT
TRBJ2-7 | - | TRBD1 | TRBV28 | CASSDRGVEQYF | TGTGCCAGCAGTGACAGGGGAGTCGAGCAGTACTTC
TRBJ2-2 | few | - | TRBV30 | CAWSVLLGTRGWATGELFF | TGTGCCTGGAGTGTACTCTTGGGGACAAGAGGTTGGGCCACCGGGGAGCTGTTTTTT
TRBJ2-1 | few | - | TRBV7-9 | CASSLGASAPGNEQFF | TGTGCCAGCAGCTTAGGGGCTAGCGCTCCAGGCAATGAGCAGTTCTTC
TRBJ2-4 | few | - | TRBV11-2 | CASSLSRAKNIQYF | TGTGCCAGCAGCTTGTCCAGGGCCAAAAACATTCAGTACTTC
TRBJ2-7 | - | TRBD1 | TRBV19 | CASSFSSGTGYEQYF | TGTGCCAGTAGTTTTTCGTCCGGGACAGGCTACGAGCAGTACTTC
TRBJ2-1 | - | - | TRBV13 | CASSEPPLLGLQFF | TGTGCCAGCAGCGAGCCCCCACTATTAGGCCTGCAGTTCTTC
TRBJ1-2 | - | TRBD1 | TRBV5-6 | CASSLNRGPSGYTF | TGTGCCAGCAGCTTAAACAGGGGGCCGAGTGGCTACACCTTC
TRBJ1-1 | few | - | TRBV5-4 | CASSLGQRNTEAFF | TGTGCCAGCAGCCTTGGACAGAGGAACACTGAAGCTTTCTTT
TRBJ1-1 | - | - | TRBV2 | CASSDSSSMNTEAFF | TGTGCCAGCAGTGATTCGTCATCTATGAACACTGAAGCTTTCTTT
TRBJ2-7 | few | TRBD1 | TRBV29-1 | CSVAGTGEREQYF | TGCAGCGTCGCCGGGACAGGGGAAAGGGAGCAGTACTTC
TRBJ2-7 | - | - | TRBV30 | CAWPIWTPDSEDEQYF | TGTGCCTGGCCGATCTGGACTCCCGATAGTGAGGACGAGCAGTACTTC
TRBJ1-1 | - | - | TRBV15 | CATSIKQNTEAFF | TGTGCCACCAGCATTAAACAGAACACTGAAGCTTTCTTT
TRBJ1-3 | few | - | TRBV2 | CASRAGAGNTIYF | TGTGCCAGCCGGGCCGGTGCTGGAAACACCATATATTTT
TRBJ1-1 | - | - | TRBV7-3 | CASSPGVGANTEAFF | TGTGCCAGCAGCCCAGGGGTTGGGGCAAACACTGAAGCTTTCTTT
TRBJ2-6 | - | - | TRBV7-2 | CAAKGVGSGANVLTF | TGTGCCGCGAAGGGGGTGGGCTCTGGGGCCAACGTCCTGACTTTC
TRBJ2-1 | - | - | TRBV7-3 | CASSLMAGPYNEQFF | TGTGCCAGCAGCTTAATGGCGGGGCCTTACAATGAGCAGTTCTTC
TRBJ2-3 | - | - | TRBV25-1 | CASSAGGSTDTQYF | TGTGCCAGCAGCGCCGGGGGAAGCACAGATACGCAGTATTTT
TRBJ2-2 | few | TRBD1 | TRBV9 | CASSYHRGAGTGELFF | TGTGCCAGCAGCTATCACAGGGGCGCAGGCACCGGGGAGCTGTTTTTT
TRBJ2-5 | few | - | TRBV29-1 | CSGDSFQETQYF | TGCAGCGGCGACAGTTTCCAGGAGACCCAGTACTTC
TRBJ2-7 | - | - | TRBV6-5 | CASSYALGSSSYEQYF | TGTGCCAGCAGTTACGCTCTGGGCTCCAGCTCCTACGAGCAGTACTTC
TRBJ1-1 | few | - | TRBV30 | CAWSVLRLGDTEAFF | TGTGCCTGGAGTGTACTTCGGTTGGGAGACACTGAAGCTTTCTTT
TRBJ2-7 | - | - | TRBV6-1 | CASSLRFNEQYF | TGTGCCAGCAGTTTGAGGTTCAACGAGCAGTACTTC
TRBJ2-3 | - | TRBD2 | TRBV28 | CASSPGLALLAKTDTQYF | TGTGCCAGCAGCCCTGGACTAGCCCTCCTTGCTAAGACAGATACGCAGTATTTT
TRBJ2-1 | - | - | TRBV30 | CAWIPRWNEQFF | TGTGCCTGGATCCCCCGGTGGAATGAGCAGTTCTTC
TRBJ1-5 | - | - | TRBV5-6 | CASSLGVGNQPQHF | TGTGCCAGCAGCTTGGGGGTTGGCAATCAGCCCCAGCATTTT
TRBJ2-5 | few | - | TRBV7-9 | CASGRVLSTAETQYF | TGTGCCAGCGGCAGGGTCCTGTCTACAGCGGAGACCCAGTACTTC